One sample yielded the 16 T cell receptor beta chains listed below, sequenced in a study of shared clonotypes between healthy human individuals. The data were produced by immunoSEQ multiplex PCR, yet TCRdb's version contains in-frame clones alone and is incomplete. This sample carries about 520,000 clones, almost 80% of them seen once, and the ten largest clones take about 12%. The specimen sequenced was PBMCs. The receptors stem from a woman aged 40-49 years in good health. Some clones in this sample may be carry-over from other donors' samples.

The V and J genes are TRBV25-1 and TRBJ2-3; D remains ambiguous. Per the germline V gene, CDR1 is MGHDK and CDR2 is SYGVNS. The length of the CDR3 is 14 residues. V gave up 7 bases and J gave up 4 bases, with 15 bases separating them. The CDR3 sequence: CASTPGVGADTQYF. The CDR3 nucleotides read TGTGCCAGCACCCCTGGCGTGGGCGCAGATACGCAGTATTTT.

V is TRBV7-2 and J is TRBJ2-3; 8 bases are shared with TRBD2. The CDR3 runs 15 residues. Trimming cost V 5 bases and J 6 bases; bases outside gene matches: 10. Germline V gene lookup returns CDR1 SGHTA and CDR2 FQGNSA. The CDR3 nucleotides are TGTGCCAGCAGCCCCACTACTGGCGGGAGGGATACGCAGTATTTT. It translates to CASSPTTGGRDTQYF.

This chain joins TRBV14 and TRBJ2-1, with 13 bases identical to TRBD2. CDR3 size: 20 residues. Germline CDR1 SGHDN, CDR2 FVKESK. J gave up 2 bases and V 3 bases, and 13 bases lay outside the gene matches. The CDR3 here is CASSQPGLAGPMTPYNEQFF. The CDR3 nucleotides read TGTGCCAGCAGCCAGCCGGGACTAGCGGGACCCATGACCCCCTACAATGAGCAGTTCTTC.

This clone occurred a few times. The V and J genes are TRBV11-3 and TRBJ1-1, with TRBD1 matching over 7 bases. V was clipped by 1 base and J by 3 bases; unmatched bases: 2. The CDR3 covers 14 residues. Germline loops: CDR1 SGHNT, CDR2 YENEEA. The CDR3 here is CASSLAGQHTEAFF. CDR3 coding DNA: TGTGCCAGCAGCTTAGCGGGACAGCACACTGAAGCTTTCTTT.

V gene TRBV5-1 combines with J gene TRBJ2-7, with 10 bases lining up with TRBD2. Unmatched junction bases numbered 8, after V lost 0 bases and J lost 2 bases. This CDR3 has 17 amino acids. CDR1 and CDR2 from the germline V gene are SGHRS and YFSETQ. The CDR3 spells CASSLGTSGSMTYEQYF. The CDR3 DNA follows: TGCGCCAGCAGCTTGGGGACTAGCGGTTCTATGACCTACGAGCAGTACTTC.

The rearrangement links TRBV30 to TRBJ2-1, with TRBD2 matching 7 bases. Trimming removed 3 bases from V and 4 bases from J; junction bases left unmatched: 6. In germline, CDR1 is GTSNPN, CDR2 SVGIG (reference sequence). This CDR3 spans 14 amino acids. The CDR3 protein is CAWRWRERYNEQFF. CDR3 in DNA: TGTGCCTGGAGGTGGCGGGAGCGGTACAATGAGCAGTTCTTC.

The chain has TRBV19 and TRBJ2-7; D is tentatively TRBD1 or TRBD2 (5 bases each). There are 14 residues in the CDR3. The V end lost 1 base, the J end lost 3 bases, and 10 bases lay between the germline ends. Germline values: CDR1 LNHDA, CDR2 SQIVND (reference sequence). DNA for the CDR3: TGTGCCAGTAGTATAGCGCTGGGGGACTACGAGCAGTACTTC. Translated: CASSIALGDYEQYF.

The CDR3 reads CATSRDPRPSTDTQYF. In nucleotides, the CDR3 is TGTGCCACCAGCAGAGATCCTCGACCAAGCACAGATACGCAGTATTTT. The chain carries TRBV15 and TRBJ2-3; D gene uncertain. The CDR3 runs to 16 residues. Germline V gives CDR1 LNHNV, CDR2 YYDKDF (reference sequence). V lost 0 bases and J lost 0, with 10 bases in between.

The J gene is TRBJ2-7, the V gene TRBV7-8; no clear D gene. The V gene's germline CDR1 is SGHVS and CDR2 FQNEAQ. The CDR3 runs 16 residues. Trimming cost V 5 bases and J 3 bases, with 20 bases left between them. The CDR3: CASSPRSRQELYEQYF. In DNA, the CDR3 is TGTGCCAGCAGCCCAAGGTCGAGGCAAGAGCTCTACGAGCAGTACTTC.

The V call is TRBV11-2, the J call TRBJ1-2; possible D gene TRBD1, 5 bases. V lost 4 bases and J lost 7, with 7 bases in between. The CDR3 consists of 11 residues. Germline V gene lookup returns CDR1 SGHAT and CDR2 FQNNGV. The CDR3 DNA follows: TGTGCCAGCAGCTCGGGGGGTGGCTACACCTTC. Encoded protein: CASSSGGGYTF.

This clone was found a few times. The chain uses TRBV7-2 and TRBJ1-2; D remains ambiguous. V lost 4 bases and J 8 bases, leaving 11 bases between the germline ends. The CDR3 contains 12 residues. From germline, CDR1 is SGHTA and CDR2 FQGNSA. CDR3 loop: CASSSGRRGYTF. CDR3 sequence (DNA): TGTGCCAGCAGCTCTGGGCGCAGGGGCTACACCTTC.

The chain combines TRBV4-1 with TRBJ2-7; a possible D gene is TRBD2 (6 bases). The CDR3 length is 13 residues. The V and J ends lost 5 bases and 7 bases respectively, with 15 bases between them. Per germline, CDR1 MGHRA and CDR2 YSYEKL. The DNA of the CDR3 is TGCGCCAGCAGCGTAGTACGGGCGGGGGAGCAGTACTTC. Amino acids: CASSVVRAGEQYF.

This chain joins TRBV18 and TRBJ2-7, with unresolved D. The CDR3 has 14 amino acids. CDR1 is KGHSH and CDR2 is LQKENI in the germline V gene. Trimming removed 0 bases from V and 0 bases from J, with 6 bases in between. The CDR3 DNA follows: TGTGCCAGCTCACCACCTCTCGGCTCCTACGAGCAGTACTTC. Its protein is CASSPPLGSYEQYF. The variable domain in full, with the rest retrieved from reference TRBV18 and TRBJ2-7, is NAGVMQNPRHLVRRRGQEARLRCSPMKGHSHVYWYRQLPEEGLKFMVYLQKENIIDESGMPKERFSAEFPKEGPSILRIQQVVRGDSAAYFCASSPPLGSYEQYFGPGTRLTVT.

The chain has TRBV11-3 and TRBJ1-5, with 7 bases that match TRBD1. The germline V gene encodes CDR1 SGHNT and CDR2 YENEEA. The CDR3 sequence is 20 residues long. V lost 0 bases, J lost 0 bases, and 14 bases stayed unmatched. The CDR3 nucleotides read TGTGCCAGCAGCTTAGATTACCGGGACAGTGGAAACACTAGCAATCAGCCCCAGCATTTT. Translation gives CASSLDYRDSGNTSNQPQHF.

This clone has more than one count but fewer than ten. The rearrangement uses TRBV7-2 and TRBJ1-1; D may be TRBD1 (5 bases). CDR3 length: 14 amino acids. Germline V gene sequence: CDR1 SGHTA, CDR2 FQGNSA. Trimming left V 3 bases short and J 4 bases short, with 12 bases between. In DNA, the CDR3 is TGTGCCAGCAGCTTCGCTGGGGGAAGCACTGAAGCTTTCTTT. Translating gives CASSFAGGSTEAFF. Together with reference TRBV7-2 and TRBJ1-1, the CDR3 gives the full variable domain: GAGVSQSPSNKVTEKGKDVELRCDPISGHTALYWYRQSLGQGLEFLIYFQGNSAPDKSGLPSDRFSAERTGGSVSTLTIQRTQQEDSAVYLCASSFAGGSTEAFFGQGTRLTVV.

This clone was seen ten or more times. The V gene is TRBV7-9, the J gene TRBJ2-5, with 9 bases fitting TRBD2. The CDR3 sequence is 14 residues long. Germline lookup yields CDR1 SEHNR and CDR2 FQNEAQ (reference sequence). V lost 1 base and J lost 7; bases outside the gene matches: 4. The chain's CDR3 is CASSLGSAGGTQYF. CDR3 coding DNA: TGTGCCAGCAGCTTAGGGTCAGCGGGAGGGACCCAGTACTTC.